This TCR beta chain was recorded in a study of human T cells and chemical hapten exposure. Study results and caveats: Controls formed significantly fewer large CDR3 similarity clusters than expanded TCRs did.

CDR1 and CDR2 from the germline V gene are SGHDT and YYEEEE. CDR3 length equals 16 residues. V lost 4 bases to trimming and J lost 4 bases; unmatched junction nucleotides: 10. Via MiXCR, TCRdb re-called the RACE reads, giving one row per CDR3 protein. The table records 95,000 to 150,000 distinct CDR3 sequences, 11% of them present only once. As for time point: patch test 3, about 24 weeks after DPC sensitization. Treatment here: therapeutic diphenylcyclopropenone sensitization with weekly scalp DPC. Suited to DPC and affected by alopecia, the donors ranged from 18 to 70 years old. This clonotype came up a few times. Its antigen is not known.

This chain joins TRBV5-6 and TRBJ1-5, with 8 bases aligning to TRBD1. This specimen consisted of whole blood, obtained in connection with sensitization to the hapten diphenylcyclopropenone (DPC). The source is a woman in her 50s with alopecia areata. Some clones in this sample may be carry-over from other donors' samples. The CDR3: CASSPWTGLSNQPQHF. The DNA for the CDR3 is TGTGCCAGCAGCCCATGGACAGGGTTGAGTAATCAGCCCCAGCATTTT.